Listed below are T cell receptor beta chains from one sample, sequenced in a study of blood T cell repertoires in COVID-19. Clones were read by immunoSEQ multiplex PCR, and TCRdb kept only the in-frame ones, dropping some. The sample has 350,000 to 500,000 clones, 80% to 90% seen once. The source material was peripheral blood. The receptor set was obtained from a young man with COVID-19, enrolled during active disease. Each CDR3 is given with its conserved first and last residue. D genes are given only for firm matches.

cdr3_nt: TGCGCCAGCAGACACAAAGCATGGGGAGTTGATTATAATTCACCCCTCCACTTT
cdr3_aa: CASRHKAWGVDYNSPLHF
v_call: TRBV4-1
d_call: NA
cdr3_length: 18
j_call: TRBJ1-6

cdr3_nt: TGTGCCAGCAGCTACCGGGACAGGGGGCATTGGGGCTACACCTTC
cdr3_aa: CASSYRDRGHWGYTF
v_call: TRBV7-9
d_call: TRBD1
cdr3_length: 15
j_call: TRBJ1-2

cdr3_nt: TGTGCCAGCAGTGAAACATCCAGCTCCTACGAGCAGTACTTC
cdr3_aa: CASSETSSSYEQYF
v_call: TRBV2
d_call: NA
cdr3_length: 14
j_call: TRBJ2-7

cdr3_nt: TGTGCCAGCAGCTTAGACTCCGTGGGACAGGGTAGGGGCTACACCTTC
cdr3_aa: CASSLDSVGQGRGYTF
v_call: TRBV7-2
d_call: TRBD1
cdr3_length: 16
j_call: TRBJ1-2

cdr3_nt: TGTGCCAGCTCACCCACACTGAACGGGGGAGTTAATGAAAAACTGTTTTTT
cdr3_aa: CASSPTLNGGVNEKLFF
v_call: TRBV18
d_call: NA
cdr3_length: 17
j_call: TRBJ1-4

cdr3_nt: TGTGCCAGCAGTGAAGATCCGGCCTATAATTCACCCCTCCACTTT
cdr3_aa: CASSEDPAYNSPLHF
v_call: TRBV2
d_call: NA
cdr3_length: 15
j_call: TRBJ1-6

cdr3_nt: TGCGCCAGCAGCTTACAGGGTAACTCCTACGAGCAGTACTTC
cdr3_aa: CASSLQGNSYEQYF
v_call: TRBV5-1
d_call: NA
cdr3_length: 14
j_call: TRBJ2-7

cdr3_nt: TGTGCCAGCAGCCACCCAGGGGTGCAGCCCCAGCATTTT
cdr3_aa: CASSHPGVQPQHF
v_call: TRBV3-1/TRBV3-2
d_call: NA
cdr3_length: 13
j_call: TRBJ1-5

cdr3_nt: TGCGCCAGCAGCTTGTCAGATCAAGAGACCCAGTACTTC
cdr3_aa: CASSLSDQETQYF
v_call: TRBV5-1
d_call: NA
cdr3_length: 13
j_call: TRBJ2-5

cdr3_nt: TGTGCCAGCAGTGAATACAAACGGGGGGCTGGCTATGGCTACACCTTC
cdr3_aa: CASSEYKRGAGYGYTF
v_call: TRBV25-1
d_call: NA
cdr3_length: 16
j_call: TRBJ1-2

cdr3_nt: TGCGCCAGCAGCCCGGGACTAGCATCTTACACCGGGGAGCTGTTTTTT
cdr3_aa: CASSPGLASYTGELFF
v_call: TRBV5-1
d_call: TRBD2
cdr3_length: 16
j_call: TRBJ2-2

cdr3_nt: TGTGCCAGCCGGGACAGGGGCCACGAGCAGTACTTC
cdr3_aa: CASRDRGHEQYF
v_call: TRBV2
d_call: TRBD1
cdr3_length: 12
j_call: TRBJ2-7

cdr3_nt: TGTGCCAGCAGCTTAGGGGTTAGCGGGTGGGGGGATGAGCAGTTCTTC
cdr3_aa: CASSLGVSGWGDEQFF
v_call: TRBV7-9
d_call: TRBD2
cdr3_length: 16
j_call: TRBJ2-1

cdr3_nt: TGTGCCAGCAGGGTACAGGGGAACACTGAAGCTTTCTTT
cdr3_aa: CASRVQGNTEAFF
v_call: TRBV27
d_call: NA
cdr3_length: 13
j_call: TRBJ1-1

cdr3_nt: TGCAGCGTGGCTCAAATGAACACTGAAGCTTTCTTT
cdr3_aa: CSVAQMNTEAFF
v_call: TRBV29-1
d_call: NA
cdr3_length: 12
j_call: TRBJ1-1

cdr3_nt: TGCGCCAGCAGCCATATCGGGACAAGACAAGGGGATGAGCAGTTCTTC
cdr3_aa: CASSHIGTRQGDEQFF
v_call: TRBV4-1
d_call: NA
cdr3_length: 16
j_call: TRBJ2-1

cdr3_nt: TGTGCCAGCAGGGCTAGCGGGAAATACGAGCAGTACTTC
cdr3_aa: CASRASGKYEQYF
v_call: TRBV6-5
d_call: TRBD2
cdr3_length: 13
j_call: TRBJ2-7

cdr3_nt: TGTGCCAGCAGCTTAGGGGGGGGACTAGCGGGAGCGGTGGAGCAGTACTTC
cdr3_aa: CASSLGGGLAGAVEQYF
v_call: TRBV11-2
d_call: TRBD2
cdr3_length: 17
j_call: TRBJ2-7

cdr3_nt: TGTGCCAGCAGTTTCTACTCGAACACCGGGGAGCTGTTTTTT
cdr3_aa: CASSFYSNTGELFF
v_call: TRBV27
d_call: NA
cdr3_length: 14
j_call: TRBJ2-2

cdr3_nt: TGTGCCAGCAGTGAACAGGGGTGGGATAATTCACCCCTCCACTTT
cdr3_aa: CASSEQGWDNSPLHF
v_call: TRBV9
d_call: TRBD1
cdr3_length: 15
j_call: TRBJ1-6

cdr3_nt: TGTGCCAGCAGCCCCGCTCTGGCTGGAGTTGGAGAGACCCAGTACTTC
cdr3_aa: CASSPALAGVGETQYF
v_call: TRBV11-2
d_call: NA
cdr3_length: 16
j_call: TRBJ2-5

cdr3_nt: TGTGCCAGCAGCTTAGCGTATTCGGGGGGGAGATACGAGCAGTACTTC
cdr3_aa: CASSLAYSGGRYEQYF
v_call: TRBV7-2
d_call: TRBD2
cdr3_length: 16
j_call: TRBJ2-7